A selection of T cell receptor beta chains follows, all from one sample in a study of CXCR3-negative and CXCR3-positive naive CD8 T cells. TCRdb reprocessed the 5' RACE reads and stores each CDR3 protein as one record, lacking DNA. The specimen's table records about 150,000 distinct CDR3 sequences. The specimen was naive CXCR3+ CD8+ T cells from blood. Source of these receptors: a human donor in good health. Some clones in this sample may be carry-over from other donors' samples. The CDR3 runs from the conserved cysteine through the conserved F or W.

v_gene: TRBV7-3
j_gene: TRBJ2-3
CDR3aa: CASSLTGWQYLRTDTQYF

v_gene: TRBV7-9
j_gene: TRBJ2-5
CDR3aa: CASSRRETQYF

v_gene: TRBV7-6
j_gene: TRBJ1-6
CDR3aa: CASSLELDNSPLHF

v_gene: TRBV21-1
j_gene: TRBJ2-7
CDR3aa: CASSKAKGALSSYEQYF

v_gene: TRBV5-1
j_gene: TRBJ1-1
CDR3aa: CASSPGVNTEAFF

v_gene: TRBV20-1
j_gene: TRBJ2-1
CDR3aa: CSANPGDSLYNEQFF

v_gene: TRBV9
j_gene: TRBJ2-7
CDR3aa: CASSAKGQAPYEQYF

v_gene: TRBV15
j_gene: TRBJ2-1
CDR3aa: CATSRVGGLFNNEQFF

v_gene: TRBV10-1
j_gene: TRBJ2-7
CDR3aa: CASSHGRGGSYEQYF

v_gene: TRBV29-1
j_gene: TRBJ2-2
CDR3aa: CSVRADQTGTGELFF